The entry below gives a single TCR beta chain sequence along with its context. The antigen it recognizes is unknown. No much larger clone is present one base from it, and per-base qualities are unavailable. The data were taken from a study of blood T cell repertoires in COVID-19 (dated by TCRdb to the early 2020s). Broadly, across the study: Samples covering the acute and convalescent phases of COVID-19 were provided by collaborators in the United States, Italy and Spain. The prospective study material was composed of cDNA or gDNA derived from T cells, B-cell-depleted T cells, or PBMCs. Deeply sampled blood TCRbeta repertoires from subjects exposed to, actively infected with, or recovered from COVID-19 were included in the dataset. The repertoires were released in a freely available public database meant as a resource for research on the immune response to SARS-CoV-2. Samples came from the ongoing ImmuneRACE study (first 160 participants) plus 1,254 subjects from 6 global collaborators. A de-identified subject ID, COVID-19 status, age in years and sex were almost always included in the sample metadata. Where available, HLA class I and class II types were taken from metadata supplied by the sample provider and were not determined by assay-based typing.

TCRbeta CDR3 regions were amplified from genomic DNA by means of the immunoSEQ Assay, a bias-controlled multiplex PCR. From the authors' description of their analysis: The number of nucleated cells in each sample was estimated by amplification of reference gene primers within the assay. To quantify the absolute abundance of each unique TCRbeta CDR3 rearrangement, sequence reads were collapsed and filtered. Productive Simpson clonality was computed per sample as the square root of Simpson's diversity index over productive rearrangements. The table comes from immuneACCESS by way of TCRdb, which keeps in-frame sequences with V and J called. Part of the clones is missing from these tables; in studies checked, under half for an unresolved V gene and the rest for unknown reasons. V and J calls and clone size come straight from that table; D and trimming were deduced from the DNA. The sample profile shows 150,000 to 200,000 clones; roughly 87% of them were found once. The top ten clonotypes cover under 3% of the sample.

Enrolling through a virtual design, the prospective study's participants ranged in age from roughly 18 to 100 years and lived across 20 to 30 United States geographic areas. To assign participants to cohorts, the prospective study relied on clinical history that participants themselves reported in a screening survey and a study questionnaire. Each participant in the prospective study had whole blood, serum and a nasopharyngeal or oropharyngeal swab collected by mobile phlebotomists. Additional blood draws and questionnaires over a roughly two-month period could optionally be provided by prospective study participants. Prospective study blood samples were shipped either frozen or at room temperature before DNA extraction. General study outcomes and caveats: The amount of clinical and demographic metadata varied by source and participant and was provided uncurated.

Including the terminal cysteine and phenylalanine, the CDR3 comprises 13 residues. Solely the CDR3 DNA is kept, with 39 bases framed from the first base. CDR1 and CDR2 (SGHKS, YYEKEE) derive from the germline V gene (reference sequence). V is shortened by 2 bases, J by 3 bases, and the region joining them spans 6 bases. Input material: PBMCs or T cells enriched from blood (not recorded which). The clonotype originates from a woman in her forties with acute COVID-19. The chain is assembled from TRBV5-5 and TRBJ1-5; the best D guess is TRBD1, with 5 bases matching. Here the CDR3 is given as CASSLQVNQPQHF. At the DNA level, the sequence is TGTGCCAGCAGCTTACAGGTCAATCAGCCCCAGCATTTT.